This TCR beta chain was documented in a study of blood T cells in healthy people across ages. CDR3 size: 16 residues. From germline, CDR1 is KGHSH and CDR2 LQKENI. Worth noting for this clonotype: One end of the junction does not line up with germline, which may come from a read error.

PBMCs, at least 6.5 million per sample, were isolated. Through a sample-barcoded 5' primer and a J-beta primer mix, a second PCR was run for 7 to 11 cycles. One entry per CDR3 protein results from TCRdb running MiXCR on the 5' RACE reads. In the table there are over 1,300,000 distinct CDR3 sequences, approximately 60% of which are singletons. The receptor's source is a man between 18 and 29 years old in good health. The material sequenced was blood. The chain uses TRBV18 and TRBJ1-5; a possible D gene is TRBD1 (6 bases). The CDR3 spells CASSSRDIHLNQPQHF. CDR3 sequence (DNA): TGCGCCAGCTCATCCCGGGACATCCACCTCAATCAGCCCCAGCATTTT.